The present T cell receptor beta chain was sequenced within a study of PD-1 blockade in classical Hodgkin lymphoma. Overall study: Intravenous infusions of nivolumab 3 mg/kg reached patients every 2 weeks. Study-level findings and limits: In CD4+ cells, TCR diversity went up significantly by C4D1, but in CD8+ cells it did not.

The sample's time point: cycle 4 day 1 (C4D1), after about 6 weeks of nivolumab. With no exception, relapse followed autologous stem cell transplantation in all patients, and brentuximab vedotin exposure varied. Best responses fell into complete response, partial response or progressive disease. TCRdb keeps only in-frame clones here, not all; method: immunoSEQ multiplex PCR. This table holds roughly 28,000 clones, 82% found once. V lost 0 bases, J lost 4 bases, and 9 bases stayed unmatched. The CDR3 loop spans 16 amino acids. CDR1 is SGHRS and CDR2 is YFSETQ in the germline V gene. Remarks on this clone: The antigen remains unidentified.

The sequences come from peripheral blood mononuclear cells (PBMCs), collected before the fourth cycle of nivolumab. The TCR originated in a human donor with classical Hodgkin lymphoma. The rearrangement uses TRBV5-1 and TRBJ1-2; 7 nucleotides match TRBD1. CDR3 loop: CASSLGAQGVSYGYTF. As DNA, the CDR3 is TGCGCCAGCAGCTTGGGCGCCCAGGGGGTTAGCTATGGCTACACCTTC.